A single sample gave rise to the 14 T cell receptor beta chains below, sequenced in a study of blood T cell repertoires in COVID-19 (dated by TCRdb to the early 2020s). The library was prepared using the immunoSEQ multiplex PCR assay. The source is immuneACCESS, and TCRdb retained only in-frame sequences with V and J called. Part of the clones is not carried over; for the studies checked, unresolved V genes explain less than half of this, and the remainder is unexplained. Present in this sample are around 33,000 clones, 77% of which were seen just once. Roughly 16% of the sample belongs to the ten largest clones. What was sequenced was peripheral blood. These receptors came from a human donor in a cohort sampled during active COVID-19.

This chain joins TRBV5-1 and TRBJ2-7, with 9 bases fitting TRBD1. The V gene's germline CDR1 is SGHRS and CDR2 YFSETQ. V dropped 3 bases and J dropped 2; count of bases not matched to a gene: 3. CDR3 size: 14 residues. CDR3 amino acids: CASSSGQGTYEQYF. The CDR3 DNA is TGCGCCAGCAGCTCGGGACAGGGAACCTACGAGCAGTACTTC.

J is TRBJ2-7 and V is TRBV6-2 or TRBV6-3, with 9 bases that match TRBD2. CDR3 length equals 17 residues. Germline V lookup: CDR1 MNHEY, CDR2 SVGEGT. The junction had 15 bases not matched to a gene; V was cut back by 3 bases and J by 6 bases. The CDR3 sequence: CASSYRLAANPSSEQYF. The CDR3 DNA follows: TGTGCCAGCAGTTATCGACTAGCGGCCAACCCTTCTTCCGAGCAGTACTTC.

This chain connects TRBV21-1 to TRBJ1-2; the DNA was not compared with TRBD1, the D call given in the table. TRBV21-1 is a documented pseudogene. The CDR3 runs to 18 residues. The CDR3 here is CASSKAFLPPGQGHGYTF. As DNA, the CDR3 is TGTGCCAGCAGCAAAGCCTTTCTACCGCCGGGACAGGGGCACGGCTACACCTTC.

V gene TRBV3-1 (or the pseudogene TRBV3-2) combines with J gene TRBJ2-7, with D perhaps TRBD1 (5 bases). V was shortened by 1 base and J by 0 bases, with 10 bases between the two germline ends. The CDR3 contains 15 residues. Germline V gene sequence: CDR1 LGHDT, CDR2 YNNKEL (reference sequence). The CDR3 DNA reads as TGTGCCAGCAGCCAAGCGACAGTTCCCTCCTACGAGCAGTACTTC. Translation: CASSQATVPSYEQYF.

The chain couples TRBV11-3 to TRBJ2-2; TRBD2 matches 8 bases. This CDR3 region has 15 residues. The germline V gene has CDR1 SGHNT and CDR2 YENEEA. V dropped 3 bases and J dropped 2; count of bases not matched to a gene: 2. CDR3 nucleotide sequence: TGTGCCAGCAGCTTCGGGGGGGTTAACACCGGGGAGCTGTTTTTT. It codes for CASSFGGVNTGELFF.

V gene TRBV6-6 combines with J gene TRBJ2-2; TRBD1 matches at 7 bases. Per the germline V gene, CDR1 is MNHNY and CDR2 is SVGAGI (reference sequence). J was trimmed by 5 bases and V by 6 bases; bases with no gene match: 9. This CDR3 region has 15 residues. The CDR3 sequence is CASRPTTGDTGELFF. In DNA form, the CDR3 reads TGTGCCAGCAGGCCAACCACAGGGGATACCGGGGAGCTGTTTTTT.

Only a few counts were recorded for this clone. This chain's CDR3 is CASSLAHRLAGGPGVITDTQYF. DNA for the CDR3: TGTGCCAGCAGCTTAGCCCACCGACTAGCGGGAGGGCCCGGTGTGATCACAGATACGCAGTATTTT. The chain recombines TRBV7-2 with TRBJ2-3; 14 nucleotides line up with TRBD2. Germline V CDR1 and CDR2: SGHTA, FQGNSA. Unmatched junction bases numbered 16, after V lost 0 bases and J lost 2 bases. This CDR3 contains 22 residues. The full variable domain, in which reference TRBV7-2 and TRBJ2-3 provide the parts outside the CDR3, is GAGVSQSPSNKVTEKGKDVELRCDPISGHTALYWYRQSLGQGLEFLIYFQGNSAPDKSGLPSDRFSAERTGGSVSTLTIQRTQQEDSAVYLCASSLAHRLAGGPGVITDTQYFGPGTRLTVL.

This clone was recorded many times. This rearrangement joins TRBV10-3 to TRBJ1-3; D is undetermined. Trimming took off 0 bases at V and 0 bases at J, with 21 bases between the two ends. This CDR3 comprises 20 residues. Germline values: CDR1 ENHRY, CDR2 SYGVKD. The DNA of the CDR3 is TGTGCCATCAGTGAGTCAAGTTTGGTGACTGTTGTGCGCTCTGGAAACACCATATATTTT. It encodes CAISESSLVTVVRSGNTIYF.

This clone occurred a few times. The chain carries TRBV7-9 and TRBJ1-1; weak D call: TRBD1 (5 bases). V was shortened by 5 bases and J by 7 bases, with 29 bases between the two germline ends. The CDR3 consists of 18 residues. Germline CDR1 SEHNR, CDR2 FQNEAQ (reference sequence). The CDR3 is CASSRGGGTPRKDFEAFF. In nucleotides, the CDR3 is TGTGCCAGCAGCCGGGGGGGAGGGACTCCTCGGAAAGATTTTGAAGCTTTCTTT.

This clone was observed a single time. This rearrangement joins TRBV27 to TRBJ2-5, with D perhaps TRBD2 (7 bases). Deletions cut 1 base from V and 5 bases from J, with 14 bases between. There are 15 residues in the CDR3. Per the germline V gene, CDR1 is MNHEY and CDR2 is SMNVEV (reference sequence). In DNA form, the CDR3 reads TGTGCCAGCAGTTTATGGGGGGGGCTGGGTGAGACCCAGTACTTC. Its translation is CASSLWGGLGETQYF.

The table lists this clone with a count of one. The DNA of the CDR3 is TGCGCCAGCAGCCCCTATACAGGAACTAACTATGGCTACACCTTC. Translated, it gives CASSPYTGTNYGYTF. The rearrangement links TRBV5-1 to TRBJ1-2; a weak D match, TRBD1 (5 bases). CDR3 length equals 15 residues. V was shortened by 4 bases and J by 0 bases, with 13 bases between the two germline ends. Germline CDR1 is SGHRS and CDR2 is YFSETQ.

In this sample, this clone turned up once. This sequence joins TRBV9 and TRBJ2-4, with D perhaps TRBD1 (5 bases). CDR3 size: 15 residues. V lost 4 bases, J lost 6 bases, and 17 bases lay in between. Germline CDR1 and CDR2: SGDLS and YYNGEE. The DNA for the CDR3 is TGTGCCAGCAGCCCAGACGGCAGGGTTGGAAACATTCAGTACTTC. As protein: CASSPDGRVGNIQYF.

This chain joins TRBV4-3 and TRBJ2-1; 9 bases agree with TRBD2. Germline CDR1 and CDR2: LGHNA and YSLEER. V lost 4 bases and J lost 5; bases outside the gene matches: 9. The length of the CDR3 is 16 residues. The CDR3 DNA is TGCGCCAGCAGCCCAGGAGCGGGAGGCCCTGACAATGAGCAGTTCTTC. Its translation is CASSPGAGGPDNEQFF.

The chain couples TRBV6-6 to TRBJ1-4, with a weak D call TRBD1 (6 bases). The germline V and J ends were trimmed by 8 bases and 10 bases, with 14 bases remaining between them. CDR1 is MNHNY, CDR2 SVGAGI, per germline (reference sequence). This CDR3 region has 12 residues. The CDR3 bases are TGTGCCAGCTGGGGGCCCGCGGGAAAACTGTTTTTT. Translated, it gives CASWGPAGKLFF.